The 24 T cell receptor beta chains listed next were all sequenced from one sample in a study of PD-L1 blockade in urothelial cancer. Only in-frame clones appear in the TCRdb table, and some are missing; sequencing was by immunoSEQ multiplex PCR. The table has tens of thousands of clones, under 95% seen once. Time point specified: peripheral blood 6 weeks after treatment start. This sample comprised PBMCs, obtained around atezolizumab (anti-PD-L1) treatment. The receptors were sampled from a woman of 80 years or more with urothelial cancer.

The V and J genes are TRBV7-3 and TRBJ2-7; 13 bases match TRBD2. Germline lookup yields CDR1 SGHTA and CDR2 FQGTGA. V shed 3 bases, J shed 7 bases, and the junction held 9 bases outside the gene matches. The CDR3 loop spans 16 amino acids. As DNA, the CDR3 is TGTGCCAGCAGCTTCGGGACTAGCGGGGAGGGTAAGGAGCAGTACTTC. This codes for CASSFGTSGEGKEQYF.

This chain joins TRBV2 and TRBJ1-5; maybe TRBD1 (6 bases). There are 14 residues in the CDR3. Germline CDR1 is SNHLY and CDR2 is FYNNEI. V dropped 6 bases and J dropped 0 bases, with 9 bases sitting between them. The CDR3 sequence is CASRRGYSNQPQHF. DNA of the CDR3: TGTGCCAGCAGAAGGGGGTATAGCAATCAGCCCCAGCATTTT. Together with reference TRBV2 and TRBJ1-5, the CDR3 gives the full variable domain: EPEVTQTPSHQVTQMGQEVILRCVPISNHLYFYWYRQILGQKVEFLVSFYNNEISEKSEIFDDQFSVERPDGSNFTLKIRSTKLEDSAMYFCASRRGYSNQPQHFGDGTRLSIL.

The chain is built from TRBV7-6 and TRBJ2-2, with 7 bases identical to TRBD1. The CDR3 has 16 amino acids. V was clipped by 1 base and J by 5 bases; unmatched bases: 7. Germline V gene sequence: CDR1 SGHVS, CDR2 FNYEAQ. The CDR3 loop is CASSLGRQGGTGELFF. In DNA, the CDR3 is TGTGCCAGCAGCTTAGGTCGACAGGGTGGGACCGGGGAGCTGTTTTTT.

A single count supports this clone. The rearrangement links TRBV2 to TRBJ2-2; possibly TRBD1 for D (6 bases). Looked up from germline, CDR1 is SNHLY and CDR2 is FYNNEI. The CDR3 is 13 residues long. Trimming removed 5 bases at V and 6 bases at J, with 10 bases between. The CDR3 DNA reads as TGTGCCAGCAGTCCTGGACAGCCCGGGGAGCTGTTTTTT. Its translation: CASSPGQPGELFF. Full variable domain (outside the CDR3, taken from reference TRBV2 and TRBJ2-2): EPEVTQTPSHQVTQMGQEVILRCVPISNHLYFYWYRQILGQKVEFLVSFYNNEISEKSEIFDDQFSVERPDGSNFTLKIRSTKLEDSAMYFCASSPGQPGELFFGEGSRLTVL.

The genes are TRBV5-6 and TRBJ2-1; 8 bases line up with TRBD1. V lost 4 bases, J lost 5 bases, and 5 bases stayed unmatched. Germline V gene sequence: CDR1 SGHDT, CDR2 YYEEEE. The CDR3 is 14 amino acids. The CDR3 is CASSGQGLHNEQFF. The CDR3 coding sequence is TGTGCCAGCAGCGGACAGGGACTTCACAATGAGCAGTTCTTC.

The CDR3 is CASSGQANTGELFF. The DNA of the CDR3 is TGTGCCAGTAGTGGACAGGCGAACACCGGGGAGCTGTTTTTT. The V call is TRBV19, the J call TRBJ2-2; TRBD1 matches at 7 bases. With 5 bases clipped from V and 0 bases from J, the junction kept 0 bases outside the gene matches. CDR1 and CDR2 from the germline V gene are LNHDA and SQIVND (reference sequence). The CDR3 has 14 amino acids.

The chain combines TRBV25-1 with TRBJ2-1, with 12 bases lining up with TRBD2. CDR3 length: 17 amino acids. With 4 bases clipped from V and 7 bases from J, the junction kept 11 bases outside the gene matches. CDR1 MGHDK and CDR2 SYGVNS come from the germline V gene. The CDR3 reads CASSVRLGLAGQNEQFF. CDR3 coding DNA: TGTGCCAGCAGTGTCCGACTCGGACTAGCGGGACAAAATGAGCAGTTCTTC.

The chain carries TRBV7-7 and TRBJ2-5, with 8 bases aligning to TRBD2. J lost 2 bases, V lost 4 bases, and 0 bases had no gene match. The CDR3 spans 13 residues. Per germline, CDR1 SSHAT and CDR2 FNYEAQ (reference sequence). CDR3 residues: CASSSSGQETQYF. The CDR3 nucleotides read TGTGCCAGCAGCTCTAGCGGGCAAGAGACCCAGTACTTC.

The chain has TRBV28 and TRBJ2-7; 8 bases match TRBD2. The V and J ends lost 3 bases and 0 bases, in that order; junction bases with no gene match: 7. This CDR3 is built from 16 residues. Per the germline V gene, CDR1 is MDHEN and CDR2 is SYDVKM. The CDR3 sequence is CASSLPGGPHSYEQYF. In DNA, the CDR3 is TGTGCCAGCAGTTTGCCGGGAGGGCCCCACTCCTACGAGCAGTACTTC.

The chain employs TRBV6-1 and TRBJ2-3; 14 bases map to TRBD2. Germline V gene lookup returns CDR1 MNHNS and CDR2 SASEGT. This CDR3 is 19 amino acids long. V shed 4 bases and J 6 bases; nucleotides not matched to a gene: 15. The CDR3 here is CASSVVVGTSGSSQDTQYF. CDR3 nucleotide sequence: TGTGCCAGCAGTGTCGTGGTAGGGACTAGCGGGAGTTCCCAGGATACGCAGTATTTT.

The gene calls are TRBV28 and TRBJ1-2, with 7 bases aligning to TRBD1. The CDR3 contains 13 residues. J was trimmed by 8 bases and V by 4 bases; bases with no gene match: 7. Germline CDR1 and CDR2: MDHEN and SYDVKM. Written as DNA, the CDR3 is TGTGCCAGCAGTTCTGGAGGGGGCCGGGGCTACACCTTC. Translated: CASSSGGGRGYTF.

The CDR3 DNA sequence: TGTGCCAGCTTATCAGGGGGCACTGAGGATGAGCAGTTCTTC. This encodes CASLSGGTEDEQFF. The chain joins TRBV5-4 to TRBJ2-1; 8 positions agree with TRBD1. The CDR3 totals 14 residues. V was pared by 7 bases and J by 8 bases, with 11 bases of the junction left unmatched. Per germline, CDR1 SGHNT and CDR2 YYREEE (reference sequence). The whole variable domain, remainder taken from reference TRBV5-4 and TRBJ2-1, is ETGVTQSPTHLIKTRGQQVTLRCSSQSGHNTVSWYQQALGQGPQFIFQYYREEENGRGNFPPRFSGLQFPNYSSELNVNALELDDSALYLCASLSGGTEDEQFFGPGTRLTVL.

CDR3 residues: CASTLPGGFRNTIYF. The CDR3 nucleotides read TGTGCCAGCACCCTCCCTGGGGGGTTTAGAAACACCATATATTTT. The chain combines TRBV28 with TRBJ1-3, with D possibly matching TRBD1 (5 bases). Trimming removed 7 bases at V and 5 bases at J, with 18 bases between. Germline V CDR1 and CDR2: MDHEN, SYDVKM. The length of the CDR3 is 15 residues.

The V call is TRBV9, the J call TRBJ2-1, with TRBD2 identical over 7 bases. Germline CDR1 and CDR2: SGDLS and YYNGEE. V shed 0 bases, J shed 4 bases, and the junction held 4 bases outside the gene matches. This CDR3 has 15 residues. The CDR3 DNA reads as TGTGCCAGCAGCGTAGGGGTGCGGGAGTACAATGAGCAGTTCTTC. Translating it yields CASSVGVREYNEQFF.

The chain joins TRBV4-2 to TRBJ2-7; 9 nucleotides align to TRBD2. Germline trimming cut 0 bases from V and 2 bases from J; bases unmatched to any gene: 2. Germline V CDR1 and CDR2: LGHNA, YNFKEQ. There are 15 residues in the CDR3. CDR3 DNA: TGTGCCAGCAGCCAAGAGACTAGCGGCCCCTACGAGCAGTACTTC. It specifies CASSQETSGPYEQYF.

V gene TRBV5-4 combines with J gene TRBJ1-1, with unresolved D. Germline loops: CDR1 SGHNT, CDR2 YYREEE (reference sequence). This CDR3 is built from 15 residues. Trimming took 0 bases from V and 2 from J, leaving 11 bases between them. Here the CDR3 reads CASSLGAGDNTEAFF. CDR3 DNA sequence: TGTGCCAGCAGCTTGGGAGCCGGGGATAACACTGAAGCTTTCTTT.

This clone has a handful of counts. The rearrangement joins TRBV7-3 to TRBJ1-5; D ambiguous. V lost 5 bases and J 3 bases, leaving 8 bases between the germline ends. Germline CDR1 SGHTA, CDR2 FQGTGA. This CDR3 has 13 residues. CDR3 coding DNA: TGTGCCAGCAGCCCCAGTCACAATCAGCCCCAGCATTTT. Translation gives CASSPSHNQPQHF. Full variable domain (outside the CDR3, taken from reference TRBV7-3 and TRBJ1-5): GAGVSQTPSNKVTEKGKYVELRCDPISGHTALYWYRQSLGQGPEFLIYFQGTGAADDSGLPNDRFFAVRPEGSVSTLKIQRTERGDSAVYLCASSPSHNQPQHFGDGTRLSIL.

This clone appeared a single time. The V gene is TRBV4-1, the J gene TRBJ1-1, with D possibly TRBD1 on 6 matching bases. Germline CDR1 reads MGHRA; CDR2 reads YSYEKL. Trimming removed 1 base at V and 6 bases at J, with 12 bases between. The CDR3 is 14 residues long. The chain's CDR3 is CASSQANRVPEAFF. The CDR3 DNA follows: TGCGCCAGCAGCCAAGCTAACAGGGTACCTGAAGCTTTCTTT.

This chain connects TRBV9 to TRBJ2-7, with 16 positions matching TRBD2. The V segment lost 4 bases and the J segment 7 bases; nucleotides outside the gene matches: 14. The CDR3 has 18 amino acids. Germline values: CDR1 SGDLS, CDR2 YYNGEE. The CDR3 nucleotides read TGTGCCAGCAGCCCATCCCATGGGGGACTAGCGGGAGGGAAGGAGCAGTACTTC. This translates into CASSPSHGGLAGGKEQYF.

This clone was picked up one time. The chain's CDR3 is CASSLGKLAGVSETQYF. CDR3 coding DNA: TGTGCCAGCAGTTTGGGTAAACTAGCGGGAGTCAGTGAGACCCAGTACTTC. The V gene is TRBV28, the J gene TRBJ2-5; 11 nucleotides agree with TRBD2. Per germline, CDR1 MDHEN and CDR2 SYDVKM. Trimming cost V 3 bases and J 5 bases; bases outside gene matches: 11. This CDR3 contains 17 residues.

The chain uses TRBV7-2 and TRBJ2-7; 7 nucleotides match TRBD2. The CDR3 sequence is 15 residues long. J lost 0 bases, V lost 5 bases, and 7 bases had no gene match. Germline CDR1 and CDR2: SGHTA and FQGNSA. The CDR3 DNA follows: TGTGCCAGCAGCCGTACTAGCGACCCCTCCTACGAGCAGTACTTC. Translating it yields CASSRTSDPSYEQYF.

This clone was recorded only once. The gene calls are TRBV18 and TRBJ2-4; TRBD2 matches 9 bases. This CDR3 contains 13 residues. J was trimmed by 9 bases and V by 3 bases; bases with no gene match: 3. Per germline, CDR1 KGHSH and CDR2 LQKENI. The CDR3 nucleotides are TGTGCCAGCTCACCCAGCGGGAGGCCCATTCAGTACTTC. Its translation is CASSPSGRPIQYF.

V usage is TRBV10-3 and J usage is TRBJ1-2; D may be TRBD1 (5 bases). Trimming took 7 bases from V and 8 from J, leaving 11 bases between them. Germline values: CDR1 ENHRY, CDR2 SYGVKD. The CDR3 runs to 11 residues. CDR3 DNA: TGTGCCATCACGGTGGGGGGGGGCTACACCTTC. Translated, it gives CAITVGGGYTF.

CDR3 in amino acids: CASSQGAGTASYEQYF. The CDR3 region has the DNA TGCGCCAGCAGCCAAGGAGCCGGGACAGCCTCCTACGAGCAGTACTTC. The chain couples TRBV4-1 to TRBJ2-7; 7 bases map to TRBD1. After removal of 1 base from V and 0 bases from J, the junction contained 6 bases not matched to a gene. This CDR3 is built from 16 residues. Germline values: CDR1 MGHRA, CDR2 YSYEKL.